This note documents a single T cell receptor beta chain sequence. Its antigen is still unknown. No base qualities exist here, and no much larger clone lies one base off it. The data were obtained in a study of CD8 T cells in Susac syndrome (dated by TCRdb to between 2018 and 2020). Some background on the complete study: Repertoire sequencing was used to test whether CD8+ T cell activation and differentiation in Susac syndrome was antigen driven. Broad study findings and their caveats: The number of individuals in the TCR sequencing and HLA analysis was acknowledged as relatively small.

RNA was extracted using the RNeasy kit, and roughly 0.45 to 1 microgram was reverse transcribed with random hexamers. TCR beta CDR3 regions were amplified with the immunoSEQ multiplex PCR assay covering 54 Vbeta and 13 Jbeta segments. To correct PCR amplification bias, a synthetic template baseline was used for both primer optimization and computational correction. As for the original processing: Only productive sequences were kept, with reads annotated to V, D and J genes according to IMGT and analyzed in immunoSEQ Analyzer. To calculate clonality, Shannon entropy was normalized by log2 of the number of productive unique sequences and then subtracted from one. For each patient and control, public and private clones were evaluated within the 100 most prevalent clones. Clones were defined as Susac-specific if absent from the healthy and MS cohorts, from 1052 published viral clones and from other ImmuneACCESS disease sequences. The public reads were quality trimmed at Q25 with fastp and then assembled into clones with MiXCR by TCRdb, keeping productive beta chains. Under each unique CDR3 protein, matching rows form one entry showing the most common genes and DNA. Clone size and V and J calls follow TCRdb, not the original study. The sample contains 140,000 or so distinct CDR3 sequences, about 95% of them found a single time. 0.11% of the sample comes from the top ten.

Peripheral blood CD8+ and CD4+ T cells from healthy donors, Susac syndrome patients and multiple sclerosis patients were profiled using high-throughput TCR beta sequencing. The multiple sclerosis controls were treatment-naive patients whose relapsing-remitting disease, either stable or active, fulfilled the revised McDonald criteria. CD8+ TEMRA cells were enriched by FACS, while bulk CD8+ and CD4+ T cells were purified by magnetic negative isolation. Blood was collected in EDTA tubes and processed within 24 hours, with PBMCs isolated through density gradient centrifugation. PBMCs intended for TCR sequencing were frozen in liquid nitrogen and were later thawed in a 37 degrees C water bath. A purity of at least 90% was achieved for sorted or isolated CD4+, CD8+ and CD8+ TEMRA cells. Inclusive of the bounding cysteine and phenylalanine, the CDR3 is 15 residues long. Only the CDR3 part of the read is kept: 45 bases, read in frame from the first base. In the germline V gene, CDR1 corresponds to SGHTA and CDR2 to FQGNSA. Trimming accounts for 0 bases at V and 1 base at J, while the number of junction bases matched to no gene is 0.

The clonotype was recovered from a human donor with multiple sclerosis. The sequenced sample consisted of CD4+ T cells from PBMCs. Recombination connected TRBV7-2 to TRBJ2-1; 7 bases in the middle match TRBD1. For the CDR3, the sequence is CASSLATGSYNEQFF. At the DNA level, the sequence is TGTGCCAGCAGCTTAGCGACAGGGTCCTACAATGAGCAGTTCTTC.